This TCR beta chain was identified in a study of T cell responses to AZD1222 COVID-19 vaccine. Produced via immunoSEQ multiplex PCR; TCRdb's table is partial and in-frame only. The profile shows about 56,000 clones, approximately 86% of them singletons. Trimming took 3 bases from V and 9 from J; bases not matched to a gene: 4. Germline lookup yields CDR1 SGHNT and CDR2 YYREEE (reference sequence). The CDR3 contains 14 residues. The sequencing here drew on peripheral blood, taken 28 days after the second AZD1222 dose. The J gene is TRBJ1-6, the V gene TRBV5-4; 9 nucleotides align to TRBD1. This clonotype was obtained from an adult who received the AZD1222 COVID-19 vaccine. The CDR3 protein is CASSWDRVSSPLHF. The CDR3, as DNA: TGTGCCAGCAGCTGGGACAGGGTTAGTTCACCCCTCCACTTT.